This is a list of T cell receptor beta chains from one sample in a study of blood T cell repertoires in COVID-19. Generated by immunoSEQ multiplex PCR, the TCRdb table keeps only in-frame clones and is missing some. The sample records around 240,000 clones, roughly four fifths being singletons. The sample comprised peripheral blood. These receptors came from a woman older than 75 with acute or convalescent COVID-19. The CDR3 runs from the conserved cysteine through the conserved F or W. D genes are given only for firm matches. Expanded clones get a size class; other rows say once, few or many, or leave the size out.

CDR3 protein	CDR3 DNA	clone size	D gene	V gene	J gene
CASSERTGKNEKLFF	TGTGCCAGCAGCGAGCGGACAGGAAAAAATGAAAAACTGTTTTTT	-	TRBD1	TRBV5-4	TRBJ1-4
CASRLLAGGGNEQFF	TGTGCCAGCAGACTACTAGCCGGGGGGGGCAATGAGCAGTTCTTC	once	TRBD2	TRBV3-1/TRBV3-2	TRBJ2-1
CASSLGTSGGAYEQYF	TGTGCCAGCAGCTTAGGTACTAGCGGGGGGGCCTACGAGCAGTACTTC	-	TRBD2	TRBV7-9	TRBJ2-7
CASREGLAGTSGQFF	TGTGCCAGCAGGGAGGGACTAGCGGGAACCTCCGGACAGTTCTTC	few	TRBD2	TRBV28	TRBJ2-1
CASSLTGVSNQPQHF	TGTGCCAGCAGCTTAACCGGAGTTAGCAATCAGCCCCAGCATTTT	-	-	TRBV7-2	TRBJ1-5
CASSASRTGDEQYF	TGTGCCAGCAGCGCGAGCCGGACAGGGGACGAGCAGTACTTC	-	TRBD1	TRBV9	TRBJ2-7
CASSQGDLAGGYNEQFF	TGTGCCAGCAGCCAAGGGGACCTAGCGGGAGGTTACAATGAGCAGTTCTTC	-	TRBD2	TRBV5-4	TRBJ2-1
CASSLSETGGEKLFF	TGTGCCAGCAGCTTATCCGAGACAGGGGGTGAAAAACTGTTTTTT	few	TRBD1	TRBV7-8	TRBJ1-4
CASSPSPQYSTF	TGTGCCAGCTCACCCTCCCCGCAGTACAGCACCTTC	-	-	TRBV18	TRBJ1-2
CASSFHYTEAFF	TGTGCCAGCAGCTTCCACTACACTGAAGCTTTCTTT	-	-	TRBV5-8	TRBJ1-1
CASSDRTYYEQYF	TGTGCCAGCAGCGACCGGACATACTACGAGCAGTACTTC	once	-	TRBV7-8	TRBJ2-7
CSVRNEKLFF	TGCAGCGTGCGTAATGAAAAACTGTTTTTT	once	-	TRBV29-1	TRBJ1-4
CSEGPGVGTEAFF	TGCAGCGAAGGTCCAGGGGTAGGGACTGAAGCTTTCTTT	-	-	TRBV29-1	TRBJ1-1
CASSTAGLAGSPLLNEQFF	TGTGCCAGCAGCACCGCCGGCCTAGCGGGGAGTCCCCTCCTCAATGAGCAGTTCTTC	-	TRBD2	TRBV5-5	TRBJ2-1
CASSERGLAGLEQYF	TGTGCCAGCAGTGAGAGGGGACTAGCGGGACTCGAGCAGTACTTC	-	TRBD2	TRBV28	TRBJ2-7
CASSLSVGALTDTQYF	TGTGCCAGCAGTTTATCCGTGGGAGCGCTCACAGATACGCAGTATTTT	once	-	TRBV28	TRBJ2-3
CASTRSSGNTIYF	TGTGCCAGCACCAGATCCTCTGGAAACACCATATATTTT	-	-	TRBV6-5	TRBJ1-3
CASSLGGSWGNEQFF	TGTGCCAGCAGCTTAGGTGGGAGCTGGGGCAATGAGCAGTTCTTC	-	-	TRBV7-6	TRBJ2-1
CASSEWAGSGYTF	TGTGCCAGCAGTGAATGGGCGGGCTCTGGCTACACCTTC	once	-	TRBV6-1	TRBJ1-2
CASSLGQTEAFF	TGCGCCAGCAGCCTCGGACAGACTGAAGCTTTCTTT	-	-	TRBV5-1	TRBJ1-1
CASSLGQGFEQFF	TGTGCCAGCAGCTTGGGACAGGGGTTTGAGCAGTTCTTC	-	TRBD1	TRBV5-4	TRBJ2-1
CSVVQGGAGKTEAFF	TGCAGCGTTGTGCAGGGTGGAGCGGGAAAGACTGAAGCTTTCTTT	-	-	TRBV29-1	TRBJ1-1
CASKDRSLHNQPQHF	TGTGCCAGCAAGGACAGATCCCTACACAATCAGCCCCAGCATTTT	-	-	TRBV19	TRBJ1-5
CASSTTSRAGGPGAEQFF	TGTGCCAGCAGCACCACTTCGAGAGCGGGAGGGCCGGGCGCTGAGCAGTTCTTC	-	TRBD2	TRBV11-2	TRBJ2-1
CASRNRGNTEAFF	TGTGCCAGCAGAAACAGGGGGAACACTGAAGCTTTCTTT	-	TRBD1	TRBV6-5	TRBJ1-1
CATKRTVTDTQYF	TGTGCCACAAAAAGGACAGTCACAGATACGCAGTATTTT	-	-	TRBV7-9	TRBJ2-3
CASSQQGFGNTIYF	TGTGCCAGCAGCCAGCAGGGTTTCGGAAACACCATATATTTT	few	-	TRBV3-1/TRBV3-2	TRBJ1-3
CASSLEGQFTYNEQFF	TGCGCCAGCAGCTTAGAGGGACAGTTCACCTACAATGAGCAGTTCTTC	-	TRBD1	TRBV5-1	TRBJ2-1
CASSQVQGASSYEQYF	TGTGCCAGCAGCCAAGTTCAGGGGGCGAGCTCCTACGAGCAGTACTTC	-	TRBD1	TRBV4-2	TRBJ2-7
CASSLSSNSYEQYF	TGTGCCAGCAGCCTATCGTCCAACTCCTACGAGCAGTACTTC	-	-	TRBV9	TRBJ2-7
CASSLGTTTTETQYF	TGTGCCAGCAGCCTGGGGACTACAACTACAGAGACCCAGTACTTC	-	TRBD2	TRBV4-2	TRBJ2-5
CASSLIRGSYNSPLHF	TGTGCCAGCAGCTTGATCAGGGGCTCCTATAATTCACCCCTCCACTTT	-	-	TRBV5-4	TRBJ1-6
CASFGQGATAEAFF	TGTGCCAGCTTTGGGCAGGGGGCAACGGCTGAAGCTTTCTTT	-	TRBD1	TRBV18	TRBJ1-1
CSVAGTRIGKTDTQYF	TGCAGCGTTGCCGGGACTAGAATCGGGAAGACAGATACGCAGTATTTT	few	TRBD2	TRBV29-1	TRBJ2-3
CASSAWVGGTGEQYF	TGTGCCAGCAGTGCGTGGGTGGGGGGTACCGGCGAGCAGTACTTC	few	-	TRBV27	TRBJ2-7
CASTSIRGREGTGELFF	TGTGCCAGTACTTCCATCCGAGGCAGGGAAGGGACCGGGGAGCTGTTTTTT	-	-	TRBV19	TRBJ2-2
CASSYFQGNNSPLHF	TGTGCCAGCAGTTACTTCCAGGGGAATAATTCACCCCTCCACTTT	-	-	TRBV6-2/TRBV6-3	TRBJ1-6
CASRAWDRGNEKLFF	TGTGCCAGCAGGGCGTGGGACAGGGGGAATGAAAAACTGTTTTTT	-	TRBD1	TRBV28	TRBJ1-4
CASSGGGWEQYF	TGTGCCAGCAGCGGGGGAGGGTGGGAGCAGTACTTC	-	TRBD2	TRBV9	TRBJ2-7
CASSRQGANYGYTF	TGTGCCAGCTCTCGACAGGGGGCCAACTATGGCTACACCTTC	-	TRBD1	TRBV18	TRBJ1-2
CASSLRDRELTNYGYTF	TGTGCCAGCAGCCTACGGGACAGGGAACTTACTAACTATGGCTACACCTTC	-	-	TRBV21-1	TRBJ1-2